This is a list of T cell receptor beta chains from one sample in a study of naive and memory T cell subsets. Each CDR3 protein is one row after TCRdb ran MiXCR on the UMI-ligation and nested PCR reads. Of 2,600 or so distinct CDR3 sequences detected, about 5.2% appear once; the ten largest clones hold around 30%. Sequenced sample: CD4+ TEMRA cells from blood. The receptors here all came from a human donor in good health. Both conserved end residues are trimmed from each CDR3. The order of the fields is clone size, V gene, CDR3 protein. Rows give clone size only sometimes, using once, few, many, or a class for an expanded clone.

medium-sized | TRBV27 | ASSLAGGSLGHGTQY
many | TRBV12-3/TRBV12-4 | ASSGTTHQPQH
many | TRBV6-6 | ASSYSGRSNYGYT
many | TRBV3-1 | ASSPWAGLNQPQH
medium-sized | TRBV2 | ASKAGTSFIVEQF
many | TRBV25-1 | ASSVERYNEQF
- | TRBV7-9 | ASSLAVQRERFGNEQF
many | TRBV5-6 | ASSLKGGAGEKLF
many | TRBV5-1 | ASSMRGQGPYEQY
many | TRBV12-3/TRBV12-4 | ASTSTGYSNQPQH
many | TRBV10-3 | ASGGGQGPDTQY
many | TRBV4-1 | ASSQVGLAGRLAKNIQY
- | TRBV5-1 | ASSLGFSGRESGTQY
many | TRBV20-1 | SAREQKVGHNSPLH
medium-sized | TRBV28 | ASRGGLSSYEQY
few | TRBV4-1 | ASKNRQGATNEKLF
medium-sized | TRBV7-8 | ASSFLDRPNSPLH
- | TRBV6-1 | ASSEPGISNQPQH
many | TRBV20-1 | SATDRARSGNTIY
- | TRBV7-8 | ASSAGTGLAVFEQF
medium-sized | TRBV20-1 | SAISGAWKTQY
many | TRBV5-1 | ASSLGTGDVDGYT
medium-sized | TRBV29-1 | SSLAGGTDTQY